The 15 T cell receptor beta chains listed next were all sequenced from one sample in a study of T cell responses to AZD1222 COVID-19 vaccine. Sequencing was performed with immunoSEQ multiplex PCR; in TCRdb, only in-frame clones are kept and a portion is missing. The data contain 150,000 or so clones, 70% to 90% of them singletons. The sequenced sample was peripheral blood, obtained on day 0 of MenACWY control vaccination. These receptors were obtained from an adult in good health.

The rearrangement uses TRBV19 and TRBJ1-2, with a weak D call TRBD1 (5 bases). V lost 8 bases and J lost 4, with 17 bases in between. This CDR3 comprises 14 residues. The germline gives CDR1 LNHDA, CDR2 SQIVND (reference sequence). This CDR3 reads CASALRDGGYGYTF. As DNA, the CDR3 is TGTGCCAGTGCGCTTAGGGACGGGGGCTATGGCTACACCTTC. Combining the CDR3 with reference TRBV19 and TRBJ1-2 gives the whole variable domain DGGITQSPKYLFRKEGQNVTLSCEQNLNHDAMYWYRQDPGQGLRLIYYSQIVNDFQKGDIAEGYSVSREKKESFPLTVTSAQKNPTAFYLCASALRDGGYGYTFGSGTRLTVV.

The CDR3 nucleotides read TGTGCCAGAAGCTCCTTCTACGAGCAGTACGTC. Translating gives CARSSFYEQYV. J is TRBJ2-7 and V is TRBV5-3; D is uncertain. TRBV5-3 is noted as an ORF with a role that remains uncertain. CDR3 length equals 11 residues. V was shortened by 3 bases and J by 3 bases, with 4 bases between the two germline ends.

The chain carries TRBV5-1 and TRBJ1-2, with D possibly matching TRBD1 (5 bases). The germline V and J ends were trimmed by 0 bases and 4 bases, with 13 bases remaining between them. Germline V lookup: CDR1 SGHRS, CDR2 YFSETQ. There are 15 residues in the CDR3. This CDR3 reads CASSLAGPGGYGYTF. CDR3 coding DNA: TGCGCCAGCAGCTTGGCGGGGCCGGGGGGCTATGGCTACACCTTC.

The chain joins TRBV5-3 to TRBJ2-2; 14 nucleotides match TRBD2. TRBV5-3 is flagged as an ORF with uncertain function. CDR3 length: 19 residues. Losses at the gene ends were 4 bases for V and 5 bases for J; bases not matched to a gene: 13. The CDR3 spells CARSERDRGTSGSTGELFF. Here the CDR3 DNA reads TGTGCCAGAAGCGAACGGGACAGGGGGACTAGCGGGAGTACCGGGGAGCTGTTTTTT.

The chain is built from TRBV24-1 and TRBJ2-5; no definite D call. The germline V gene has CDR1 KGHDR and CDR2 SFDVKD. V was clipped by 9 bases and J by 5 bases, with 15 bases between them. The CDR3 has 13 amino acids. Written as DNA, the CDR3 is TGTGCCACCGGCAGCTCAGGCGCCGAGACCCAGTACTTC. Translated, it gives CATGSSGAETQYF.

The chain employs TRBV19 and TRBJ2-6; possibly TRBD1 or TRBD2 for D (5 bases each). The V gene's germline CDR1 is LNHDA and CDR2 SQIVND (reference sequence). The V end was cut by 9 bases, the J end by 1 base, with 10 bases between. CDR3 length: 14 residues. Written as DNA, the CDR3 is TGTGCCAGCCGGGACGGTTCTGGGGCCAACGTCCTGACTTTC. Protein sequence: CASRDGSGANVLTF.

The chain is built from TRBV18 and TRBJ2-7, with no clear D. The CDR3 runs 14 residues. Trimming took off 0 bases at V and 2 bases at J, with 8 bases between the two ends. Germline lookup yields CDR1 KGHSH and CDR2 LQKENI. Here the CDR3 DNA reads TGTGCCAGCTCACCACCGCAGAATCCCTACGAGCAGTACTTC. It encodes CASSPPQNPYEQYF.

The chain links TRBV28 to TRBJ1-1; the D gene is possibly TRBD1 (6 bases). The CDR3 has 13 residues. V lost 5 bases, J lost 5 bases, and 12 bases lay in between. Germline values: CDR1 MDHEN, CDR2 SYDVKM. The CDR3 is CASSPRTETEAFF. The CDR3 region has the DNA TGTGCCAGCAGTCCTCGGACAGAAACTGAAGCTTTCTTT.

This clone occurred once. The gene calls are TRBV7-2 and TRBJ2-3; D call uncertain. The V gene's germline CDR1 is SGHTA and CDR2 FQGNSA. This CDR3 has 14 residues. Trimming cost V 1 base and J 4 bases, with 9 bases left between them. The CDR3 nucleotides are TGTGCCAGCAGCTTAGGGGCAGGAGCAGATACGCAGTATTTT. It codes for CASSLGAGADTQYF. Full variable domain (rest looked up from reference TRBV7-2 and TRBJ2-3): GAGVSQSPSNKVTEKGKDVELRCDPISGHTALYWYRQSLGQGLEFLIYFQGNSAPDKSGLPSDRFSAERTGGSVSTLTIQRTQQEDSAVYLCASSLGAGADTQYFGPGTRLTVL.

The chain combines TRBV21-1 with TRBJ1-1. TRBV21-1 is a listed pseudogene. This CDR3 spans 12 amino acids. The CDR3 coding sequence is TGTGCCAGCAGCAAACTTGTCCCTGAAGCTTTCTTT. Translated, it gives CASSKLVPEAFF.

The chain uses TRBV4-3 and TRBJ1-2; D not resolved. CDR3 length: 13 amino acids. Trimming shortened V by 0 bases and J by 5 bases, and 7 bases separated the two germline ends. The germline V gene has CDR1 LGHNA and CDR2 YSLEER. CDR3 sequence reads: CASSQDPFYGYTF. DNA for the CDR3: TGCGCCAGCAGCCAAGATCCCTTTTATGGCTACACCTTC.

The CDR3 DNA reads TGCGCCAGCAGCTGGCTCCAACTAGCGGGGGTAAAAGAGACCCAGTACTTC. It specifies CASSWLQLAGVKETQYF. The V and J genes are TRBV5-1 and TRBJ2-5; 11 bases are shared with TRBD2. This CDR3 has 17 residues. After removal of 3 bases from V and 3 bases from J, the junction contained 10 bases not matched to a gene. The germline gives CDR1 SGHRS, CDR2 YFSETQ. Full variable domain (rest looked up from reference TRBV5-1 and TRBJ2-5): KAGVTQTPRYLIKTRGQQVTLSCSPISGHRSVSWYQQTPGQGLQFLFEYFSETQRNKGNFPGRFSGRQFSNSRSEMNVSTLELGDSALYLCASSWLQLAGVKETQYFGPGTRLLVL.

The rearrangement uses TRBV12-3 or TRBV12-4 and TRBJ2-7; unclear D gene. Trimming removed 6 bases at V and 4 bases at J, with 7 bases between. The CDR3 spans 11 residues. The CDR3 region is CASSLGYEQYF. The CDR3 DNA is TGTGCCAGCAGCCTCGGGTACGAGCAGTACTTC.

The J gene is TRBJ1-2, the V gene TRBV28; D gene ambiguous. V dropped 2 bases and J dropped 9 bases, with 10 bases sitting between them. The CDR3 totals 12 residues. The germline V gene encodes CDR1 MDHEN and CDR2 SYDVKM. In DNA, the CDR3 is TGTGCCAGCAGTTTACTGCTACGGAGCTACACCTTC. It encodes CASSLLLRSYTF.

The genes are TRBV2 and TRBJ1-4; 7 positions agree with TRBD1. The junction had 10 bases not matched to a gene; V was cut back by 8 bases and J by 7 bases. The CDR3 runs to 14 residues. The germline gives CDR1 SNHLY, CDR2 FYNNEI. The DNA of the CDR3 is TGTGCCAGCGGGGACGGAGGGGGCGGTGAAAAACTGTTTTTT. Translation: CASGDGGGGEKLFF.